The 9 T cell receptor beta chains listed next were all sequenced from one sample in a study of T cell responses to AZD1222 COVID-19 vaccine. Only in-frame clones appear in the TCRdb table, and some are missing; sequencing was by immunoSEQ multiplex PCR. In the table there are some 150,000 clones, approximately 88% of which are singletons. Sample: peripheral blood, taken 28 days after the second dose of the MenACWY control vaccine. All receptors come from an adult who received the MenACWY meningococcal vaccine as a control.

The chain combines TRBV5-4 with TRBJ1-1, with TRBD1 identical over 7 bases. The CDR3 covers 13 residues. J lost 5 bases, V lost 6 bases, and 7 bases had no gene match. Germline CDR1 SGHNT, CDR2 YYREEE (reference sequence). The CDR3, as DNA: TGTGCCAGCACCCCTGACAGGGTGACTGAAGCTTTCTTT. This translates into CASTPDRVTEAFF.

The chain couples TRBV5-1 to TRBJ1-5; D is perhaps TRBD1 (5 bases). Deletions cut 0 bases from V and 0 bases from J, with 10 bases between. This CDR3 comprises 16 residues. The germline gives CDR1 SGHRS, CDR2 YFSETQ. This chain's CDR3 is CASSLGGIGSNQPQHF. The CDR3, as DNA: TGCGCCAGCAGCTTGGGGGGCATAGGTAGCAATCAGCCCCAGCATTTT.

The gene calls are TRBV29-1 and TRBJ2-3; 9 nucleotides agree with TRBD2. J lost 5 bases, V lost 6 bases, and 9 bases had no gene match. The CDR3 totals 14 residues. From germline, CDR1 is SQVTM and CDR2 ANQGSEA. Written as DNA, the CDR3 is TGCAGCGTCCTAGCGGGGAGCACGTTAGATACGCAGTATTTT. It specifies CSVLAGSTLDTQYF.

The rearrangement joins TRBV10-3 to TRBJ2-5; D possibly uses TRBD1 or TRBD2 (5 bases each). Germline-derived CDR1 and CDR2 are ENHRY and SYGVKD. The CDR3 spans 14 residues. The V end lost 5 bases, the J end lost 4 bases, and 14 bases lay between the germline ends. The CDR3 DNA sequence: TGTGCCATCAGTTCCGGGACGGGGAGAGAGACCCAGTACTTC. Its translation is CAISSGTGRETQYF.

The chain is built from TRBV9 and TRBJ1-6; D is unresolved. The CDR3 runs to 16 residues. V was shortened by 4 bases and J by 0 bases, with 11 bases between the two germline ends. Looked up from germline, CDR1 is SGDLS and CDR2 is YYNGEE. The CDR3 nucleotides are TGTGCCAGCAGCCCAGACCCGAGCTCCTATAATTCACCCCTCCACTTT. Translating it yields CASSPDPSSYNSPLHF.

In DNA, the CDR3 is TGTGCCAGCAGCTCAGTTAGCAATCAGCCCCAGCATTTT. Its translation: CASSSVSNQPQHF. The chain combines TRBV7-2 with TRBJ1-5; no reliable D call. CDR3 size: 13 residues. CDR1 and CDR2 from the germline V gene are SGHTA and FQGNSA. The germline V and J ends were trimmed by 4 bases and 0 bases, with 4 bases remaining between them.

The sample holds a few counts of this clone. The sample holds other DNA sequences that translate to the same CDR3. This sequence joins TRBV18 and TRBJ2-5, with 8 positions matching TRBD1. This CDR3 has 14 amino acids. The ends lost 2 bases at V and 5 bases at J; junction bases unmatched: 4. CDR1 and CDR2 from the germline V gene are KGHSH and LQKENI. CDR3 DNA sequence: TGTGCCAGCTCACCAGGACAGGGCGGGGAGACCCAGTACTTC. Amino acid sequence: CASSPGQGGETQYF. Drawing the rest from reference TRBV18 and TRBJ2-5, the complete variable domain is NAGVMQNPRHLVRRRGQEARLRCSPMKGHSHVYWYRQLPEEGLKFMVYLQKENIIDESGMPKERFSAEFPKEGPSILRIQQVVRGDSAAYFCASSPGQGGETQYFGPGTRLLVL.

The V call is TRBV19, the J call TRBJ1-2; 7 bases map to TRBD1. J lost 8 bases, V lost 7 bases, and 7 bases had no gene match. CDR1 and CDR2 from the germline V gene are LNHDA and SQIVND (reference sequence). CDR3 length: 12 residues. The DNA for the CDR3 is TGTGCCAGTAAAGTTGCAGGGGGAGGCTACACCTTC. Protein: CASKVAGGGYTF.

The V gene is TRBV27, the J gene TRBJ1-1, with D unclear. V gave up 3 bases and J gave up 0 bases, with 8 bases separating them. Germline V CDR1 and CDR2: MNHEY, SMNVEV (reference sequence). This CDR3 has 14 amino acids. CDR3 amino acids: CASSFNRLNTEAFF. CDR3 DNA sequence: TGTGCCAGCAGTTTTAACCGTTTGAACACTGAAGCTTTCTTT.